Below, 25 T cell receptor beta chains from the same sample are listed, as sequenced in a study of T cell responses to AZD1222 COVID-19 vaccine. TCRdb keeps only in-frame clones here, not all; method: immunoSEQ multiplex PCR. This sample has 140,000 or so clones; more than 70% occur once, and the top ten carry about 3.1%. Source: peripheral blood, taken 28 days after the second AZD1222 dose. The receptors here all came from an adult who received the AZD1222 COVID-19 vaccine.

The J gene is TRBJ2-2, the V gene TRBV21-1; the table's D call TRBD2 went unverified against the DNA. TRBV21-1 is termed a pseudogene. There are 17 residues in the CDR3. The CDR3 is CASGTSGTLHSTGELFF. The CDR3 DNA follows: TGTGCCAGTGGGACTAGCGGCACCTTACATTCTACCGGGGAGCTGTTTTTT.

The chain's CDR3 is CASSPQTPSEQFF. The CDR3 DNA reads TGTGCCAGCAGCCCCCAGACGCCCTCTGAGCAGTTCTTC. This sequence joins TRBV7-3 and TRBJ2-1, with D unclear. With 5 bases removed from V and 9 bases from J, the gap between germline ends came to 14 bases. The CDR3 loop spans 13 amino acids. CDR1 and CDR2 (germline): SGHTA, FQGTGA.

The sample holds a few counts of this clone. This sequence joins TRBV27 and TRBJ1-1; no definite D call. Trimming shortened V by 8 bases and J by 1 base, and 14 bases separated the two germline ends. The CDR3 has 14 residues. The germline V gene encodes CDR1 MNHEY and CDR2 SMNVEV (reference sequence). The CDR3 nucleotides read TGTGCCAGCCGTCCCTGGAGGGAGAACACTGAAGCTTTCTTT. It specifies CASRPWRENTEAFF.

The CDR3 DNA sequence: TGTGCCAGCAGTTACTCGTTACAGAACACTGAAGCTTTCTTT. The encoded protein is CASSYSLQNTEAFF. The genes are TRBV6-2 or TRBV6-3 and TRBJ1-1; D call uncertain. CDR3 size: 14 residues. CDR1 is MNHEY and CDR2 is SVGEGT in the germline V gene. Trimming left V 0 bases short and J 1 base short, with 6 bases between.

This chain links TRBV29-1 with TRBJ1-3, with D uncertain. The CDR3 consists of 12 residues. CDR1 SQVTM and CDR2 ANQGSEA come from the germline V gene. Trimming cost V 4 bases and J 2 bases, with 6 bases left between them. DNA for the CDR3: TGCAGCGTTGCGGCAGCTGGAAACACCATATATTTT. This encodes CSVAAAGNTIYF.

This chain links TRBV10-1 with TRBJ2-1; tentatively, D is TRBD2 (5 bases). CDR3 length equals 14 residues. The V gene lost 10 bases and the J gene lost 0 bases, with 13 bases spanning the gap. Germline CDR1 WNHNN, CDR2 SYGVQD (reference sequence). The CDR3 DNA is TGCGCCACCGGACGGGGTAGCTCCTACAATGAGCAGTTCTTC. This translates into CATGRGSSYNEQFF.

V is TRBV7-3 and J is TRBJ2-4; D is possibly TRBD1 (6 bases). The V end was cut by 5 bases, the J end by 1 base, with 18 bases between. CDR1 and CDR2 from the germline V gene are SGHTA and FQGTGA. The CDR3 has 17 residues. As DNA, the CDR3 is TGTGCCAGCAGCCCCTCGACAGGCTGGGAGGCCAAAAACATTCAGTACTTC. Its translation is CASSPSTGWEAKNIQYF.

The V and J genes are TRBV28 and TRBJ1-4; D might be TRBD1 (6 bases). The CDR3 runs 13 residues. The ends were cut back, 8 bases at V and 8 bases at J, with 15 bases in the middle. From germline, CDR1 is MDHEN and CDR2 SYDVKM. As DNA, the CDR3 is TGTGCCAGCGGGAGACGGGGGGCGGAAAAACTGTTTTTT. It yields the protein CASGRRGAEKLFF.

The chain is built from TRBV7-9 and TRBJ2-7; D may be TRBD2 (5 bases). Germline V gene lookup returns CDR1 SEHNR and CDR2 FQNEAQ (reference sequence). V gave up 9 bases and J gave up 2 bases, with 11 bases separating them. The CDR3 loop spans 12 amino acids. The CDR3 is CASEGRTYEQYF. For the CDR3, the DNA is TGTGCCAGTGAGGGCCGCACCTACGAGCAGTACTTC.

The rearrangement joins TRBV9 to TRBJ2-2; D gene uncertain. The V and J ends lost 0 bases and 7 bases respectively, with 4 bases between them. This CDR3 contains 12 residues. Germline values: CDR1 SGDLS, CDR2 YYNGEE. The CDR3 nucleotides read TGTGCCAGCAGCGTAGATGTCGGGGAGCTGTTTTTT. It specifies CASSVDVGELFF.

This clone was recorded once. The CDR3, as DNA: TGTGCCAGTAGCCCGGGACAGGGTGGGGAGACCCAGTACTTC. It specifies CASSPGQGGETQYF. The genes are TRBV19 and TRBJ2-5; 9 bases are shared with TRBD1. V lost 6 bases and J lost 5; bases outside the gene matches: 7. Germline-derived CDR1 and CDR2 are LNHDA and SQIVND (reference sequence). The CDR3 spans 14 residues.

The V call is TRBV7-2, the J call TRBJ1-5; D may be TRBD1 (5 bases). Germline CDR1 is SGHTA and CDR2 is FQGNSA. The CDR3 covers 13 residues. V lost 1 base to trimming and J lost 7 bases, with 8 bases between them. CDR3 coding DNA: TGTGCCAGCAGCTTAGACAGGAGCCAGCCCCAGCATTTT. This gives the protein CASSLDRSQPQHF.

The chain combines TRBV28 with TRBJ1-5; D not resolved. This CDR3 has 14 amino acids. CDR1 and CDR2 (germline): MDHEN, SYDVKM. V dropped 8 bases and J dropped 6 bases, with 17 bases sitting between them. CDR3 sequence: CASAPRHGAQPQHF. Here the CDR3 DNA reads TGTGCCAGCGCCCCCCGACATGGAGCTCAGCCCCAGCATTTT.

The chain links TRBV11-2 to TRBJ2-5; TRBD2 is a possible D gene (6 bases). Looked up from germline, CDR1 is SGHAT and CDR2 is FQNNGV. V was cut by 1 base and J by 2 bases, with 8 bases left in between. The CDR3 length is 14 residues. CDR3 in amino acids: CASSLGGGQETQYF. As DNA, the CDR3 is TGTGCCAGCAGCTTAGGAGGAGGGCAAGAGACCCAGTACTTC.

V and J are TRBV11-1 and TRBJ1-5; the D gene is possibly TRBD1 (5 bases). The CDR3 extends over 14 amino acids. V was trimmed by 5 bases and J by 4 bases, leaving 12 bases between them. Germline V gives CDR1 SGHAT, CDR2 FQDESV (reference sequence). CDR3 residues: CASSRDGSNQPQHF. DNA for the CDR3: TGTGCCAGCAGCCGGGACGGAAGTAATCAGCCCCAGCATTTT.

This clone was seen just once. The chain uses TRBV28 and TRBJ2-7, with 8 bases identical to TRBD2. V was clipped by 7 bases and J by 1 base; unmatched bases: 6. In germline, CDR1 is MDHEN, CDR2 SYDVKM. This CDR3 has 14 amino acids. CDR3 amino acids: CASKTGTRSYEQYF. Written as DNA, the CDR3 is TGTGCCAGCAAAACCGGGACTAGGTCCTACGAGCAGTACTTC.

This rearrangement joins TRBV3-1 (or the pseudogene TRBV3-2) to TRBJ2-2; D remains unclear. CDR1 is LGHDT and CDR2 is YNNKEL in the germline V gene (reference sequence). The CDR3 loop spans 14 amino acids. Trimming took off 0 bases at V and 6 bases at J, with 8 bases between the two ends. The CDR3 coding sequence is TGTGCCAGCAGCCAAGATGGTAAGGCCGGGGAGCTGTTTTTT. It specifies CASSQDGKAGELFF.

This clone occurred a few times. The chain couples TRBV19 to TRBJ2-7, with D possibly being TRBD1 (6 bases). Trimming removed 5 bases from V and 0 bases from J, with 17 bases in between. Germline V gene lookup returns CDR1 LNHDA and CDR2 SQIVND (reference sequence). This CDR3 has 16 amino acids. This CDR3 is CASSPSTGYSSYEQYF. In nucleotides, the CDR3 is TGTGCCAGTAGTCCCTCGACAGGCTATAGCTCCTACGAGCAGTACTTC.

This CDR3 reads CASSLGTGLGNNEQFF. The CDR3 DNA is TGCGCCAGCAGCTTAGGTACAGGGTTAGGAAACAATGAGCAGTTCTTC. The chain couples TRBV5-1 to TRBJ2-1; D possibly corresponds to TRBD1 (6 bases). The CDR3 has 16 amino acids. Trimming took 2 bases from V and 5 from J, leaving 17 bases between them. CDR1 and CDR2 (germline): SGHRS, YFSETQ.

To note about this clone: A read error may produce the germline difference seen at one junction end. The rearrangement joins TRBV9 to TRBJ2-5, with TRBD1 matching 9 bases. There are 16 residues in the CDR3. The germline V gene has CDR1 SGDLS and CDR2 YYNGEE. The DNA for the CDR3 is TGTGCCCGCAGCGAAAACCCGACAGGGGGTGAAGAGACCCAGTACTTC. Translation gives CARSENPTGGEETQYF.

The chain links TRBV28 to TRBJ2-7, with D uncertain. V lost 8 bases to trimming and J lost 3 bases, with 14 bases between them. CDR1 and CDR2 (germline): MDHEN, SYDVKM. This CDR3 spans 13 amino acids. CDR3: CASVRSNSYEQYF. DNA for the CDR3: TGTGCCAGCGTCAGGTCTAACAGCTACGAGCAGTACTTC. The whole variable domain, remainder taken from reference TRBV28 and TRBJ2-7, is DVKVTQSSRYLVKRTGEKVFLECVQDMDHENMFWYRQDPGLGLRLIYFSYDVKMKEKGDIPEGYSVSREKKERFSLILESASTNQTSMYLCASVRSNSYEQYFGPGTRLTVT.

The genes are TRBV6-6 and TRBJ1-6, with a possible D match to TRBD1 (6 bases). This CDR3 region has 21 residues. V lost 5 bases and J 0 bases, leaving 26 bases between the germline ends. Germline V gene lookup returns CDR1 MNHNY and CDR2 SVGAGI (reference sequence). The CDR3 coding sequence is TGTGCCAGCAGTCTACCTACTAGACACAGGGCTACCTTCTCCTATAATTCACCCCTCCACTTT. Encoded protein: CASSLPTRHRATFSYNSPLHF.

V gene TRBV4-2 combines with J gene TRBJ1-2; D unclear. The germline V and J ends were trimmed by 0 bases and 8 bases, with 19 bases remaining between them. The V gene's germline CDR1 is LGHNA and CDR2 YNFKEQ. The CDR3 is made up of 16 amino acids. CDR3 nucleotides: TGTGCCAGCAGCCAAGAAACCTCTGGAATAGGGTGGGGCTACACCTTC. This gives the protein CASSQETSGIGWGYTF.

The chain is built from TRBV6-5 and TRBJ1-6; 7 bases line up with TRBD1. CDR1 is MNHEY and CDR2 is SVGAGI in the germline V gene. The CDR3 runs 14 residues. V was clipped by 4 bases and J by 6 bases; unmatched bases: 3. The CDR3 protein is CASSSTGFNSPLHF. CDR3 coding DNA: TGTGCCAGCAGTTCGACAGGGTTTAATTCACCCCTCCACTTT.

The V call is TRBV28, the J call TRBJ1-4, with a weak D call TRBD1 (5 bases). V gave up 2 bases and J gave up 0 bases, with 13 bases separating them. The CDR3 totals 17 residues. Germline values: CDR1 MDHEN, CDR2 SYDVKM. This CDR3 reads CASSLAAQGSTNEKLFF. In DNA, the CDR3 is TGTGCCAGCAGTTTAGCCGCCCAGGGTTCAACTAATGAAAAACTGTTTTTT.